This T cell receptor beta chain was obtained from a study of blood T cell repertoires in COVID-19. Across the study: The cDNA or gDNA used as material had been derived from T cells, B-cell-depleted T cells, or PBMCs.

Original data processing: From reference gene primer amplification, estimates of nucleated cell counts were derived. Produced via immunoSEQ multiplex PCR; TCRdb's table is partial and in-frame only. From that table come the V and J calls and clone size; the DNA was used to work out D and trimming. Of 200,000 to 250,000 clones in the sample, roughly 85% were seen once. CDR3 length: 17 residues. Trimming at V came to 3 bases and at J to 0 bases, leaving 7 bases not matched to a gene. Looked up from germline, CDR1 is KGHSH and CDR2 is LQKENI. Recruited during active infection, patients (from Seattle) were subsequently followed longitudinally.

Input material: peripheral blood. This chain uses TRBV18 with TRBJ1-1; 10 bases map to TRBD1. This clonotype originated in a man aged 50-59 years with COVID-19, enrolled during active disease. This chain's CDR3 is CASSPSGTGDMNTEAFF. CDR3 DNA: TGTGCCAGCTCACCTTCCGGGACAGGGGATATGAACACTGAAGCTTTCTTT.